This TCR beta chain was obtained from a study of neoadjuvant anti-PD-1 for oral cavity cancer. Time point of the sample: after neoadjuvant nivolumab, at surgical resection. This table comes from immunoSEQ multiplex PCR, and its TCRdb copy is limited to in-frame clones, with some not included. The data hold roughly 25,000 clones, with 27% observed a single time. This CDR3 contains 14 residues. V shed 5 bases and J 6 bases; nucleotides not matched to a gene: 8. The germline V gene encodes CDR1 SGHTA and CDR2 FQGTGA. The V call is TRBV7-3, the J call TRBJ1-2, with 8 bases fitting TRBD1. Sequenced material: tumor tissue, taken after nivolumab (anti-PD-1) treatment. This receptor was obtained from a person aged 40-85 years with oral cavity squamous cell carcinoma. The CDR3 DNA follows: TGTGCCAGCAGCGCAGGACAGGGACTCGATGGCTACACCTTC. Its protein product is CASSAGQGLDGYTF.